This T cell receptor (beta chain) was identified during a study of blood T cell repertoires in COVID-19. This CDR3 contains 16 residues. The germline V gene encodes CDR1 MDHEN and CDR2 SYDVKM. The ends lost 6 bases at V and 7 bases at J; junction bases unmatched: 15. The method was immunoSEQ multiplex PCR; TCRdb's version includes in-frame clones alone and lacks a portion of them. Here the sample spans under 400,000 clones, roughly 90% being singletons. Source material: peripheral blood. The J gene is TRBJ1-5, the V gene TRBV28; 7 bases are a match to TRBD1. The sequence derives from a woman aged 25 to 39 with COVID-19, enrolled during active disease. The CDR3 spells CASSRREGGFRQPQHF. The CDR3 coding sequence is TGTGCCAGCAGCCGCCGAGAAGGGGGCTTCAGACAGCCCCAGCATTTT.